This entry is about one T cell receptor beta chain. These data belong to a study of CD4 and CD8 cells across lung adenocarcinoma regions. Germline CDR1 reads DFQATT; CDR2 reads SNEGSKA (reference sequence). V dropped 6 bases and J dropped 2 bases, with 13 bases sitting between them. This CDR3 has 13 amino acids. TCRdb recomputed calls from the PCR reads with MiXCR, one row per CDR3 protein. The table records approximately 19,000 distinct CDR3 sequences, approximately 49% of them present only once. Donors had localized lung adenocarcinoma, a non-small cell lung cancer. The gene calls are TRBV20-1 and TRBJ1-1; tentatively, D is TRBD1 (5 bases). Sequenced input: CD8+ T cells from the center of a lung tumor. This clonotype was sampled from a female donor with lung adenocarcinoma. The CD4 and CD8 labels of this study may be unreliable. The CDR3 sequence: CSAPGRRNTEAFF. As DNA, the CDR3 is TGCAGTGCACCGGGACGGAGAAACACTGAAGCTTTCTTT.